The table lists the clone carrying this T cell receptor (beta chain) with many counts. Its antigen is currently unknown. Trimming cost V 0 bases and J 5 bases, with 13 bases left between them. Germline lookup yields CDR1 LGHNA and CDR2 YSLEER. This CDR3 spans 15 amino acids. These data come from a study of spatial heterogeneity in lung cancer. General study findings and limits: Circulating ubiquitous expanded tumor TCRs were observed more frequently at resection than at follow-up.

Unique molecular identifiers tagged every individual TCR cDNA molecule. TCRdb itself ran the 5' RACE reads through MiXCR, one entry per CDR3 protein. The sample has about 1,500 distinct CDR3 sequences, just over 45% seen once; the top ten hold about 42%. Time point given: sample taken at primary tumor resection. Sequencing was performed on whole RNA extracted from tumor and nontumor lung tissue, or from frozen PBMC, and the material was left unsorted. Untreated early-stage non-small cell lung cancer patients, roughly 75 in total, were the donors. The V call is TRBV4-3, the J call TRBJ2-5, with D uncertain. The receptor was derived from a female donor with early-stage non-small cell lung cancer. Sequencing was performed on PBMCs, taken at surgery. CDR3 nucleotide sequence: TGCGCCAGCAGCCAAGAGCTGAGAGGAACGGAGACCCAGTACTTC. Translating gives CASSQELRGTETQYF.